This entry is about one TCR beta chain. This specimen comes from a study of blood T cell repertoires in COVID-19. Whole-study context: T cells, B-cell-depleted T cells, or PBMCs provided the cDNA or gDNA that served as material.

Germline V gene lookup returns CDR1 GTSNPN and CDR2 SVGIG (reference sequence). Deletions cut 1 base from V and 9 bases from J, with 13 bases between. This CDR3 comprises 13 residues. Here immunoSEQ multiplex PCR was the method, and the copy in TCRdb shows in-frame clones only, minus some. Of 170,000 or so clones listed, 85% to 90% are singletons. This chain links TRBV30 with TRBJ1-5, with D hard to call. The clonotype comes from a man aged 40-50 years with active or convalescent COVID-19. The sample comprised peripheral blood. The CDR3 sequence: CAWSGQRSLPQHF. In DNA, the CDR3 is TGTGCCTGGAGTGGGCAGCGATCACTGCCCCAGCATTTT.